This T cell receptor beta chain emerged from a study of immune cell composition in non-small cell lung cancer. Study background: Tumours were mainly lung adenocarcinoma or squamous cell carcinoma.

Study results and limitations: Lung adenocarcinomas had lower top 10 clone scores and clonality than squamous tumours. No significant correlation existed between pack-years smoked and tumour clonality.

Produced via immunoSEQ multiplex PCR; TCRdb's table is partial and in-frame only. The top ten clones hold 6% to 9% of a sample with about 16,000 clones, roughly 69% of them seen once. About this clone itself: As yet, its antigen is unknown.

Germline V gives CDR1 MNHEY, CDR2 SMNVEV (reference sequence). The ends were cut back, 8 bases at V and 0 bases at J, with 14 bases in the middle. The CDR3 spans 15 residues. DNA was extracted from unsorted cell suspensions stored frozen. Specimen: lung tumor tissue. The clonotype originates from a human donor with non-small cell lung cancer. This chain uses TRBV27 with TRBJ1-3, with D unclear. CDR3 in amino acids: CASSLTPDSGNTIYF. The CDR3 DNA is TGTGCCAGCTCCCTGACACCCGACTCTGGAAACACCATATATTTT.